Listed below are T cell receptor beta chains from one sample, sequenced in a study of regulatory T cells in long-lasting Graves disease. TCRdb called the multiplex PCR reads again in MiXCR, with one record for every CDR3 protein. The sample carries 500,000 to 700,000 distinct CDR3 sequences, around 30% recorded once. Here the sequenced sample was peripheral blood mononuclear cells (PBMCs), taken when the disease was refractory, from a patient treated with antithyroid drugs. These TCRs come from a female donor with Graves disease. CDR3s include the opening cysteine and the closing phenylalanine or tryptophan. A D gene is named only where the DNA matches it firmly. Clone size, where shown, is once, few, many, or a class for clones that have expanded.

d_gene	abundance	j_gene	v_gene	CDR3aa	CDR3nt
TRBD1	-	TRBJ1-5	TRBV20-1	CSATGRDRGQPGNQPQHF	TGCAGTGCCACTGGCCGGGACAGGGGTCAACCAGGCAATCAGCCCCAGCATTTT
-	few	TRBJ1-1	TRBV6-5	CASSYGRAATEAFF	TGTGCCAGCAGTTATGGCCGGGCGGCCACTGAAGCTTTCTTT
-	few	TRBJ2-7	TRBV7-9	CASSLSPEQYF	TGTGCCAGCAGCTTATCGCCCGAGCAGTACTTC
TRBD1	-	TRBJ1-1	TRBV30	CAWSRDRATEAFF	TGTGCCTGGAGTCGGGACAGGGCCACTGAAGCTTTCTTT
-	many	TRBJ1-1	TRBV5-1	CASSLPGPGSTEAFF	TGCGCCAGCAGCTTGCCGGGGCCGGGGAGTACTGAAGCTTTCTTT
TRBD1	few	TRBJ2-4	TRBV6-2/TRBV6-3	CASRDRVFNIQYF	TGTGCCAGCAGGGACAGGGTATTCAACATTCAGTACTTC
-	-	TRBJ1-5	TRBV12-3/TRBV12-4	CVSSPRQGNQPQHF	TGTGTCAGCAGTCCTAGACAGGGCAATCAGCCCCAGCATTTT
-	-	TRBJ2-7	TRBV20-1	CSAVPGGSYEQYF	TGCAGTGCCGTCCCGGGCGGTTCCTACGAGCAGTACTTC
-	-	TRBJ2-7	TRBV6-5	CASSSLRDSYEQYF	TGTGCCAGCAGTTCGCTCAGGGATTCCTACGAGCAGTACTTC
-	many	TRBJ1-6	TRBV28	CASSLDGARAPLHF	TGTGCCAGCAGTCTCGACGGGGCCAGGGCACCCCTCCACTTT
-	-	TRBJ2-7	TRBV11-2	CASSPTWGADYEQHF	TGTGCCAGCAGCCCGACGTGGGGGGCGGACTACGAGCAGCACTTC
-	once	TRBJ1-2	TRBV5-6	CASSLTGALHYGYTF	TGTGCCAGCAGCTTGACAGGCGCTCTCCACTATGGCTACACCTTC
TRBD1	-	TRBJ1-1	TRBV5-1	CASSFDRGRLREAFF	TGCGCCAGCAGCTTCGACAGGGGGAGATTGCGGGAAGCTTTCTTT
-	-	TRBJ1-2	TRBV7-9	CASSRAAEMVRSSGYTF	TGTGCCAGCAGCCGGGCGGCAGAAATGGTCCGGTCCTCCGGCTACACCTTC
TRBD2	-	TRBJ2-7	TRBV12-3/TRBV12-4	CASKDSGTYEQYF	TGTGCCAGCAAAGATAGCGGGACCTACGAGCAGTACTTC
TRBD1	few	TRBJ2-7	TRBV5-1	CASSRTGVYEQYF	TGCGCCAGCAGCCGGACAGGAGTATACGAGCAGTACTTC
-	-	TRBJ2-5	TRBV12-3/TRBV12-4	CASSPQETQHF	TGTGCCAGCAGTCCGCAAGAGACCCAGCACTTC
-	few	TRBJ1-1	TRBV20-1	CSARRVPNTEAFF	TGCAGTGCTAGGAGGGTTCCGAACACTGAAGCTTTCTTT
-	-	TRBJ1-1	TRBV3-1	CASSQGGLGAFF	TGTGCCAGCAGCCAAGGGGGGCTTGGGGCTTTCTTT
-	many	TRBJ1-2	TRBV9	CASSVDPGQSDNYGYTF	TGTGCCAGCAGCGTAGATCCAGGCCAGTCAGATAACTATGGCTACACCTTC
TRBD1	-	TRBJ1-5	TRBV6-1	CASSPRQGAWSNQPQHF	TGTGCCAGCAGCCCGAGACAGGGGGCCTGGAGCAATCAGCCCCAGCATTTT
-	-	TRBJ1-3	TRBV30	CAWSVLTGAGNTIYF	TGTGCCTGGAGCGTCCTCACGGGAGCTGGAAACACCATATATTTT
TRBD1	-	TRBJ2-7	TRBV20-1	CSALQPTGETGQYF	TGCAGTGCTTTACAACCTACAGGGGAGACAGGGCAGTACTTC
TRBD2	few	TRBJ2-2	TRBV11-2	CASTSRAGDTGELFF	TGTGCCAGCACCTCAAGAGCGGGGGACACCGGGGAGCTGTTTTTT
TRBD1	-	TRBJ1-1	TRBV18	CASSPRTGEYTEAFF	TGTGCCAGCTCACCAAGGACAGGGGAGTACACTGAAGCTTTCTTT
-	many	TRBJ2-7	TRBV10-2	CASSVSGTRYEQYF	TGCGCCAGCAGTGTCTCCGGGACTCGCTACGAGCAGTACTTC
-	few	TRBJ1-5	TRBV2	CASSVRPLDAQHF	TGTGCCAGCAGTGTTCGGCCGCTTGATGCCCAGCATTTT
TRBD1	few	TRBJ1-2	TRBV10-2	CASSETWTGISQSYGYTF	TGCGCCAGCAGTGAGACTTGGACAGGGATCTCCCAGAGCTATGGCTACACCTTC
-	-	TRBJ2-5	TRBV20-1	CSARDFGGQETQYF	TGCAGTGCTAGAGATTTCGGGGGCCAAGAGACCCAGTACTTC
-	-	TRBJ2-4	TRBV11-2	CASSLRGSGKNIQYF	TGTGCCAGCAGCCTCCGGGGTAGCGGAAAAAACATTCAGTACTTC